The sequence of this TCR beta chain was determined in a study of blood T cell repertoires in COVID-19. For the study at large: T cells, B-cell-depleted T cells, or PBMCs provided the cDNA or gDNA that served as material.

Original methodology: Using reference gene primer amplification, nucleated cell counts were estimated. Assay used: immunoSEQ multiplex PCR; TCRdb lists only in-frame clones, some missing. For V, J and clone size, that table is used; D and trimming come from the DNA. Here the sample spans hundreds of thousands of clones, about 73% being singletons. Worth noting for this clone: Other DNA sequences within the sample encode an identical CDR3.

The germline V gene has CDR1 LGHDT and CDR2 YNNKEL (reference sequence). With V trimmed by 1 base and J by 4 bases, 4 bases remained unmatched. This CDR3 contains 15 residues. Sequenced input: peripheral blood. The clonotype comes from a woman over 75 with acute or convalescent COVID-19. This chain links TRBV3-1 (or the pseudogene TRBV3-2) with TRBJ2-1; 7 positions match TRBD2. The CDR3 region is CASSQGGGLYNEQFF. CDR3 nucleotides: TGTGCCAGCAGCCAAGGGGGGGGTCTATACAATGAGCAGTTCTTC.